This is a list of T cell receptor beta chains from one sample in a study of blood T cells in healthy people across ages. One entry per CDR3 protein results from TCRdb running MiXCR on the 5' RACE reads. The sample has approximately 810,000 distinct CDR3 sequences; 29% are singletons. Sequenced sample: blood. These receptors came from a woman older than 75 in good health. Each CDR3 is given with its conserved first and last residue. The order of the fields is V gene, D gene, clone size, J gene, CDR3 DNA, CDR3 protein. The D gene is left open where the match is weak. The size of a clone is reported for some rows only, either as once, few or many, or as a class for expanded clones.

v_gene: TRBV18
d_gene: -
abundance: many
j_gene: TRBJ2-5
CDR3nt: TGTGCCAGCTCACCACCGATTGGGGAGACCCAGTACTTC
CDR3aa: CASSPPIGETQYF

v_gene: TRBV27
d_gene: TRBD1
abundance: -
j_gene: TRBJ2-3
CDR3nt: TGTGCCAGCAGTTTAAACCCCAGGGGGTCAGATACGCAGTATTTT
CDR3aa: CASSLNPRGSDTQYF

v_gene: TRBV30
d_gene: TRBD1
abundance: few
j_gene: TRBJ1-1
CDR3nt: TGTGCCTGGAGTGCTAGGACAGGGGGCTGGGCTTTCTTT
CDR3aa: CAWSARTGGWAFF

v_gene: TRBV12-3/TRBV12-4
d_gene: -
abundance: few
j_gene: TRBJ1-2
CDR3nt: TGTGCCAGCAGTCGGGGGGGGTTTAGAGGGGGCTACACCTTC
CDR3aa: CASSRGGFRGGYTF

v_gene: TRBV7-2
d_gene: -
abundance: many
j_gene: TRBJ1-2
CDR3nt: TGTGCCAGCAGCTCCCGTCTGGACGTGGGCTATGGCTACACCTTC
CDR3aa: CASSSRLDVGYGYTF

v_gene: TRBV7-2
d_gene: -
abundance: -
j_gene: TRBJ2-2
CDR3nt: TGTGCCAGCAGCTTGGGTTTCACTTCCAAGAACACCGGGGAGCTGTTTTTT
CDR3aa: CASSLGFTSKNTGELFF

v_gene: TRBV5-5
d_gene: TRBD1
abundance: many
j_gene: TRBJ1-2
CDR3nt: TGTGCCAGCAGCAAGTGGACAGGGCCCACTCTTACAGGTGGCTACACCTTC
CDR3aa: CASSKWTGPTLTGGYTF

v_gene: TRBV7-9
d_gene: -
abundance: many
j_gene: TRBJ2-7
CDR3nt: TGTGCCAGCAGCTCCCACGGTCGCCGGGGCCTACCTTACGAGCAGTACTTC
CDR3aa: CASSSHGRRGLPYEQYF

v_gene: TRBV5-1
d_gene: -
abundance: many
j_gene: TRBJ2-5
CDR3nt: TGCGCCAGCAGCTCTGACGGAACCCGGGCTACAGCGCAAGAGACCCAGTACTTC
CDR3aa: CASSSDGTRATAQETQYF

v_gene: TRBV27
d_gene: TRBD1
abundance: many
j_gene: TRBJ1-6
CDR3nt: TGTGCCAGCAGTTTCGCGGCGGGGACAGGGGATCGGTCACCCCTCCACTTT
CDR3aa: CASSFAAGTGDRSPLHF

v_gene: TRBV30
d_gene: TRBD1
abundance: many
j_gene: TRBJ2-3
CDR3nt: TGTGCCTGGAGTGTACGACAGGGAAGCACAGATACGCAGTATTTT
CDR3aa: CAWSVRQGSTDTQYF

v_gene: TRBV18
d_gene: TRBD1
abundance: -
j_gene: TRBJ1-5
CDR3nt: TGTGCCAGCTCATCCGGACAGGGCCACAATCAGCCCCAGCATTTT
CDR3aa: CASSSGQGHNQPQHF

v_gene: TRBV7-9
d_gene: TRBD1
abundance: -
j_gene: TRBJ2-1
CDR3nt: TGTGCCAGGGGCGGGACAGGAGAGAATGAGCAGTTCTTC
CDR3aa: CARGGTGENEQFF

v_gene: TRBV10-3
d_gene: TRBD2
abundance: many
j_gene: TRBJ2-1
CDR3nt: TGTGCCATCAGTGGGGGACTAGCGGCTTACAATGAGCAGTTCTTC
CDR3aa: CAISGGLAAYNEQFF

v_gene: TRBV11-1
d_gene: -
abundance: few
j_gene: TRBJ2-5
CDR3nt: TGTGCCAGCAGCCCACAGCCGGGACACTGGGTGACGGGCAATGAGCAGTACTTC
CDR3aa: CASSPQPGHWVTGNEQYF

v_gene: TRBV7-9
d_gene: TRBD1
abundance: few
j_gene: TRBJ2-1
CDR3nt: TGTGCCAGCAGCTTAGTGGTTTCGGGACAGGGACTCAATGAGCAGTTCTTC
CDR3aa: CASSLVVSGQGLNEQFF

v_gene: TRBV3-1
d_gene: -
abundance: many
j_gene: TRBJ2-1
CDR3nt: TGTGCCAGCATGAGTAGCAATGAGCAGTTCTTC
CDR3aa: CASMSSNEQFF

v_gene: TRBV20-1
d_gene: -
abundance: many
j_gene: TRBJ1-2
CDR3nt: TGCAGTGCTTCCCCGCGGGGGCCGAGCTACACCTTC
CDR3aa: CSASPRGPSYTF

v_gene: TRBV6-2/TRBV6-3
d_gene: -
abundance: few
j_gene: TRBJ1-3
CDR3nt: TGTGCCAGCGCTCTCGGTGGAGTCACCATATATTTT
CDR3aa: CASALGGVTIYF

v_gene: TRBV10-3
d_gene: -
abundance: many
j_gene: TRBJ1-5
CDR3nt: TGTGCCATCAGTGAGTCAGGGCAGCCCCAGCATTTT
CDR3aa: CAISESGQPQHF

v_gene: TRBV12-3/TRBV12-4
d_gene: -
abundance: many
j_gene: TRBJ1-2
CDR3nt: TGTGCCAGCAGTCAAACCTCAGGAACTGGAGGCTACACCTTC
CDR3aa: CASSQTSGTGGYTF

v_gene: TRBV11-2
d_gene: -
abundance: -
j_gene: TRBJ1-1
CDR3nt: TGTGCCAGCAACTTTAGAGGGGGGGGAACTGAAGCTTTCTTT
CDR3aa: CASNFRGGGTEAFF

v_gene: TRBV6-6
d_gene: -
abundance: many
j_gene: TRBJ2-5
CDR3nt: TGTGCCAGCAGTTACGGATCTCAAGAGACCCAGTACTTC
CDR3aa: CASSYGSQETQYF

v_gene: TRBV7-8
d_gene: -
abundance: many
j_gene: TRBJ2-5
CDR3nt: TGTGCCAGCAGCTTATCCATAGCCCAGTACCAAGAGACCCAGTACTTC
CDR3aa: CASSLSIAQYQETQYF

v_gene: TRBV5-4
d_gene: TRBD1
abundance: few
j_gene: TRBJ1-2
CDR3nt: TGTGCCCGCAGCTGGGGGACAGGGGACTATGGTTACACCTTC
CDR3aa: CARSWGTGDYGYTF

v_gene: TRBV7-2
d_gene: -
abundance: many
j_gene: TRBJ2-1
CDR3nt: TGTGCCAGCGGGGATTCTGGCAGATCCTTGTCCGGGCAGTTCTTC
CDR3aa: CASGDSGRSLSGQFF

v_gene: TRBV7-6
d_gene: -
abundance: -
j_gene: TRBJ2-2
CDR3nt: TGTGCCAGCAGCTTTGGGACTGATTACACCGGGGAGCTGTTTTTT
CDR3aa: CASSFGTDYTGELFF

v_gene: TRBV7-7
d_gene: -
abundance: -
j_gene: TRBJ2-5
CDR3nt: TGTGCTAGCAGCTTAACACTTTACCAAGAGACCCAGTACTTC
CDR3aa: CASSLTLYQETQYF

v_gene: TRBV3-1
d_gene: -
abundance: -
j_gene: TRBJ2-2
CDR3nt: TGTGCCAGCAGCCAAGACGAACTAGCGAACACCGGGGAGCTGTTTTTT
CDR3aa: CASSQDELANTGELFF

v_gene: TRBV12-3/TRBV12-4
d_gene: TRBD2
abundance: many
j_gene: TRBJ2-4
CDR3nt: TGTGCCAGCAGTCCACTAGGAGGGGGGACTAGCGGACCCCAGGGAGCCAAAAACATTCAGTACTTC
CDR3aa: CASSPLGGGTSGPQGAKNIQYF

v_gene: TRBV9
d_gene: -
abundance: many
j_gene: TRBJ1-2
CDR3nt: TGTGCCAGCAGCGTAGAAGGCAGATGGGACCGTGGCTACACCTTC
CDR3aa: CASSVEGRWDRGYTF